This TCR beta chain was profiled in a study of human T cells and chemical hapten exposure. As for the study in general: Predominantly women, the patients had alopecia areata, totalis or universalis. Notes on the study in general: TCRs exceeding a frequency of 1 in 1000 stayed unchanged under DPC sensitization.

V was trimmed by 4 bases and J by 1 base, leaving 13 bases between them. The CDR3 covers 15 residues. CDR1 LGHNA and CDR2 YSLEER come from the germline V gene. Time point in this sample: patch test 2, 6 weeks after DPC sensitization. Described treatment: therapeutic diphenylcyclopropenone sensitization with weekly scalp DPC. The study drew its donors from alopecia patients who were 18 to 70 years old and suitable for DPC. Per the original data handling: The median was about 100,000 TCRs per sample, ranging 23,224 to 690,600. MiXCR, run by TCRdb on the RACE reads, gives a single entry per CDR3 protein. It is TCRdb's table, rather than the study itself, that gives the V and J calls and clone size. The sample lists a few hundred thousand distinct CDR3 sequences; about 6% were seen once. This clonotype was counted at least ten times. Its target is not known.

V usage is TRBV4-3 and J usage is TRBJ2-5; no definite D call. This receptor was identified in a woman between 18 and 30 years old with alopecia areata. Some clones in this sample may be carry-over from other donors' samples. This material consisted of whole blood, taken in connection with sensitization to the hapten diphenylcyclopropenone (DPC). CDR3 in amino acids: CASSLTSGPQETQYF. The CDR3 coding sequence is TGCGCCAGCAGCCTAACGTCCGGGCCCCAAGAGACCCAGTACTTC.